These T cell receptor beta chains were read from a single sample in a study of T cell repertoires in cytomegalovirus infection. TCRdb re-analysed the reads in MiXCR, keeping a single row per CDR3 protein. The profile shows approximately 1,000,000 distinct CDR3 sequences, roughly 30% of them singletons. Their specific antigens are unknown. Sequences were derived from cultured CD8+ T cells from PBMCs, sampled from culture after CMV antigen stimulation. The source of these receptors is a human donor in good health (CMV status not recorded). Some clones in this sample may be carry-over from other donors' samples. Both conserved end residues are part of each CDR3. D genes are given only for firm matches. Rows give clone size only sometimes, using once, few, many, or a class for an expanded clone.

V	J	D	size	DNA	CDR3
TRBV29-1	TRBJ2-2	-	-	TGCAGCGTTGGCCCCGGGTCGGGGAACACCGGGGAGCTGTTTTTT	CSVGPGSGNTGELFF
TRBV7-3	TRBJ2-3	TRBD2	once	TGTGCCATCAGCTATAGCGGGGGGTTCACAGATACGCAGTATTTT	CAISYSGGFTDTQYF
TRBV7-8	TRBJ2-5	-	many	TGTGCCAGCAGCCCCAGACAGGCCAAAGGAGAGACCCAGTACTTC	CASSPRQAKGETQYF
TRBV7-6	TRBJ2-5	TRBD2	-	TGTGCCAGCAGCCCCTTCGGGGGGACCAGCCAGGAGACCCAGTACTTC	CASSPFGGTSQETQYF
TRBV7-9	TRBJ2-3	-	few	TGTGCCAGCAGCCCTCCGGACTCCCCAGACACAGATACGCAGTATTTT	CASSPPDSPDTDTQYF
TRBV7-9	TRBJ1-2	-	-	TGTGCCAGCAGCTCCAACAGGGCTGATAACTATGGCTACACCTTC	CASSSNRADNYGYTF
TRBV12-3/TRBV12-4	TRBJ2-1	-	few	TGTGCCAGCAGTTTTACAGCCTCCTACAATGAGCAGTTCTTC	CASSFTASYNEQFF
TRBV7-9	TRBJ2-7	TRBD1	-	TGTGCCAGCAGCTCCATGAACAGGGGGCGCCCCTACGAGCAGTACTTC	CASSSMNRGRPYEQYF
TRBV5-6	TRBJ2-3	TRBD2	-	TGTGCCAGCAGCGATGGACTAGCGGGCTTCACAGATACGCAGTATTTT	CASSDGLAGFTDTQYF
TRBV24-1	TRBJ2-2	TRBD1	-	TGTGCCACCAGTGATCAGGAGACAGGGTATCCCGGGGAGCTGTTTTTT	CATSDQETGYPGELFF
TRBV24-1	TRBJ1-1	-	few	TGTGCCACCAGTGATGCAGCCGGGTACGAGGGAGCTTTCTTT	CATSDAAGYEGAFF
TRBV7-6	TRBJ2-2	-	-	TGTGCCAGCAGCTCCGACAGTCCCCTAGGATCCGGGGAGCTGTTTTTT	CASSSDSPLGSGELFF
TRBV7-9	TRBJ2-1	TRBD2	-	TGTGCCAGCGGGCCCACGGGGGGTAAGCAGTTCTTC	CASGPTGGKQFF
TRBV27	TRBJ2-1	TRBD1	few	TGTGCCAGCAGTCCCCCGGACAGGGGGCACTACAATGAGCAGTTCTTC	CASSPPDRGHYNEQFF
TRBV10-2	TRBJ2-2	TRBD2	-	TGCGCCAGCGGGGCAGTGCGGGGGGGCCGAACCGGGGAGCTGTTTTTT	CASGAVRGGRTGELFF
TRBV19	TRBJ1-5	-	few	TGTGCCAGTAGCTTAAGAACTTGGGATCAGCCCCAGCATTTT	CASSLRTWDQPQHF
TRBV9	TRBJ2-3	-	-	TGTGCCAGCAGCGTAGGTAACCAGGGAATTACAGATACGCAGTATTTT	CASSVGNQGITDTQYF
TRBV6-5	TRBJ2-2	TRBD2	-	TGTGCCAGCAGTTACGAGCGGGGGGACACCGGGGAGCTGTTTTTT	CASSYERGDTGELFF
TRBV9	TRBJ1-5	-	-	TGCGCCAGCAGCCCCCAATCCGGGGCCAATCAGCCCCAGCATTTT	CASSPQSGANQPQHF
TRBV7-2	TRBJ1-6	-	many	TGTGCCAGCAGCTGGGAGGCCTATAATTCACCCCTCCACTTT	CASSWEAYNSPLHF
TRBV6-2/TRBV6-3	TRBJ1-6	TRBD1	few	TGTGCCAGCAGTTCAGGGGGAATCTATTCACCCCTCCACTTT	CASSSGGIYSPLHF
TRBV6-8	TRBJ2-1	-	few	TGTGCCAGCAGTTCCCAAATTTACAATGAGCAGTTCTTC	CASSSQIYNEQFF
TRBV12-3/TRBV12-4	TRBJ2-4	-	few	TGTGCCAGCAGTTTAGGAGGGGGCAAAAACATTCAGTACTTC	CASSLGGGKNIQYF
TRBV9	TRBJ2-3	-	-	TGTGTCAGCAGCGTAGGCCCTGGGCGGGGAGTCGATACGCAGTATTTT	CVSSVGPGRGVDTQYF